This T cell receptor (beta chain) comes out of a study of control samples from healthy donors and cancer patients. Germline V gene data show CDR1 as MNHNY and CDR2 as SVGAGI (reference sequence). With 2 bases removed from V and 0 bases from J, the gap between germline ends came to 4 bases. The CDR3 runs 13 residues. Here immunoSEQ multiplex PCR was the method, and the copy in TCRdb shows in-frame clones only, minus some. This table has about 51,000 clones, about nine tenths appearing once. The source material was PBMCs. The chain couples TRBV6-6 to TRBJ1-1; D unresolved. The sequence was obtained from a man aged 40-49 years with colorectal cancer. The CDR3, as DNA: TGTGCCAGCAGTTACGGCATGAACACTGAAGCTTTCTTT. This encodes CASSYGMNTEAFF.